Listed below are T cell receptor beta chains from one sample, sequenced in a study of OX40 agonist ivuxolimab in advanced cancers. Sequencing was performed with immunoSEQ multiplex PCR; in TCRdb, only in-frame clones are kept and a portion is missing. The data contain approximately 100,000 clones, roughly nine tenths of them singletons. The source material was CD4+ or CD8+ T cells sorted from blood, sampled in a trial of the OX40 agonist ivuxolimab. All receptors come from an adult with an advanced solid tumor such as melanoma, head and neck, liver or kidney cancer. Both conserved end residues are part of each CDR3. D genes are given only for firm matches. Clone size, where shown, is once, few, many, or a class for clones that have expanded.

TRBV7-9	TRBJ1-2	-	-	TGTGCCAGCAGCTTCTTGGGAGGGGATAACTATGGCTACACCTTC	CASSFLGGDNYGYTF
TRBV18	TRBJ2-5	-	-	TGTGCCAGCTCCGGGTCGCCCCAAGAGACCCAGTACTTC	CASSGSPQETQYF
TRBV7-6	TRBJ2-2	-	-	TGTGCCAGCACCCCCGGGTGGGGTACCGGGGAGCTGTTTTTT	CASTPGWGTGELFF
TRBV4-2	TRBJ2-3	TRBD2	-	TGTGCCAGCAGCCAAGATGGGCCTAGCGGGGGGGTAGATACGCAGTATTTT	CASSQDGPSGGVDTQYF
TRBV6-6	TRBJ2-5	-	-	TGTGCCAGCAGTTACGGCGGTGAAGAGACCCAGTACTTC	CASSYGGEETQYF
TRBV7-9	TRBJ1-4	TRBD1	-	TGTGCCAGCAGCGATGACAGGGGGGTTGAAAAACTGTTTTTT	CASSDDRGVEKLFF
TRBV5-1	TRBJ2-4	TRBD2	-	TGCGCCAGCAGCTTGGGGGAGGGCTGGGACATTCAGTACTTC	CASSLGEGWDIQYF
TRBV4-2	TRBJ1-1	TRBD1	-	TGTGCCAGCAGCCAAGCCTGGGACAGGGTCAACACTGAAGCTTTCTTT	CASSQAWDRVNTEAFF
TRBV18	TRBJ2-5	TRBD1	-	TGTGCCAGCTCACCACCAATTGGGACAGGGAGGTTGAAGACCCAGTACTTC	CASSPPIGTGRLKTQYF
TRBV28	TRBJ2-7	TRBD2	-	TGTGCCAGCAGTCCTCGGGGGCTAGCGGGAGAGGTCGAGCAGTACTTC	CASSPRGLAGEVEQYF
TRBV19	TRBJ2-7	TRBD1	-	TGTGCCAGTAAGGGGACAGACTCCTACGAGCAGTACTTC	CASKGTDSYEQYF
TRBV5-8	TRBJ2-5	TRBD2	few	TGTGCCAGCAGCCCCGGTTCTAGCGGGAGAAGGGGGGAGACCCAGTACTTC	CASSPGSSGRRGETQYF
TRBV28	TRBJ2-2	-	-	TGTGCCAGCAGTTTAGCGGCTCTTAGGGAGCTGTTTTTT	CASSLAALRELFF
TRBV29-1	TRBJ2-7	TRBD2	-	TGCAGCGTTGGGGGACTAGCGGGAGGGTCCTCCTACGAGCAGTACTTC	CSVGGLAGGSSYEQYF
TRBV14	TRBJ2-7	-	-	TGTGCCAGCAGCCACTGGGGCACCTACGAGCAGTACTTC	CASSHWGTYEQYF
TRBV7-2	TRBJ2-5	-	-	TGTGCCAGCAGCCTGGGGGGTAGCGGAGGCCAAGAGACCCAGTACTTC	CASSLGGSGGQETQYF
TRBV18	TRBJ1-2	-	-	TGTGCCAGCTCACCAGGGGACGGAAACTATGGCTACACCTTC	CASSPGDGNYGYTF
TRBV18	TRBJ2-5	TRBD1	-	TGTGCCAGCTCACGGGACAGGGGAGGGATCCAAGAGACCCAGTACTTC	CASSRDRGGIQETQYF
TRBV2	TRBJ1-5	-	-	TGTGCCAGCAGTGAAGACAGCACGGGTCAGCCCCAGCATTTT	CASSEDSTGQPQHF
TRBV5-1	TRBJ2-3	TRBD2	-	TGCGCCAGCGGGCTAGCGGGAGGGTCCACAGATACGCAGTATTTT	CASGLAGGSTDTQYF